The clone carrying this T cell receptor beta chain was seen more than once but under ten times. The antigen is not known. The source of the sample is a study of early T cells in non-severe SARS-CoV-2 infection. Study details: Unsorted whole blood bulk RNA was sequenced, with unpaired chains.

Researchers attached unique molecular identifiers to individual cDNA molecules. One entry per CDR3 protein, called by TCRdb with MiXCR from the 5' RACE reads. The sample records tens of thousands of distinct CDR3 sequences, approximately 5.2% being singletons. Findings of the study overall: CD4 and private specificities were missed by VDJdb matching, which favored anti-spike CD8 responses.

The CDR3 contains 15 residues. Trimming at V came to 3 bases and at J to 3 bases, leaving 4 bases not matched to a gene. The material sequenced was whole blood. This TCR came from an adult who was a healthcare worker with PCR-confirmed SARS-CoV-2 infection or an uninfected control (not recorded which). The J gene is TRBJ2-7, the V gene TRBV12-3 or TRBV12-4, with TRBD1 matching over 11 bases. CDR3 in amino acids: CASSLGTGGLYEQYF. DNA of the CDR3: TGTGCCAGCAGTTTGGGGACAGGGGGACTCTACGAGCAGTACTTC.